This passage covers 24 T cell receptor beta chains from one sample sequenced in a study of control samples from healthy donors and cancer patients. The table came from immunoSEQ multiplex PCR; TCRdb's copy has only in-frame clones and leaves some out. This sample contains some 180,000 clones. Source material: blood. The origin of the receptors is a young woman in good health.

The chain uses TRBV5-6 and TRBJ2-1, with 10 nucleotides matching TRBD2. CDR3 length equals 16 residues. Germline V gene sequence: CDR1 SGHDT, CDR2 YYEEEE. Germline trimming cut 4 bases from V and 9 bases from J; bases unmatched to any gene: 13. CDR3 sequence (DNA): TGTGCCAGCAGCCCTCCTAGCGGGGGCCCGGGGGTTGAGCAGTTCTTC. Protein: CASSPPSGGPGVEQFF.

The V and J genes are TRBV19 and TRBJ1-3, with TRBD1 matching over 7 bases. V lost 4 bases, J lost 3 bases, and 0 bases stayed unmatched. The CDR3 has 13 residues. Germline values: CDR1 LNHDA, CDR2 SQIVND (reference sequence). This chain's CDR3 is CASSRQGGNTIYF. DNA for the CDR3: TGTGCCAGTAGTAGACAGGGTGGAAACACCATATATTTT. Complete variable domain (other parts from reference TRBV19 and TRBJ1-3): DGGITQSPKYLFRKEGQNVTLSCEQNLNHDAMYWYRQDPGQGLRLIYYSQIVNDFQKGDIAEGYSVSREKKESFPLTVTSAQKNPTAFYLCASSRQGGNTIYFGEGSWLTVV.

This chain links TRBV24-1 with TRBJ1-2; 10 nucleotides match TRBD1. The germline V gene has CDR1 KGHDR and CDR2 SFDVKD. V shed 11 bases and J 8 bases; nucleotides not matched to a gene: 7. The CDR3 totals 12 residues. As DNA, the CDR3 is TGTGCCAGACGGGACAGGGGAGCGGGCTACACCTTC. Translating it yields CARRDRGAGYTF.

This chain connects TRBV7-8 to TRBJ2-7; a weak D match, TRBD2 (6 bases). Trimming took off 4 bases at V and 0 bases at J, with 13 bases between the two ends. The CDR3 is made up of 15 amino acids. Germline V gene data show CDR1 as SGHVS and CDR2 as FQNEAQ. In DNA, the CDR3 is TGTGCCAGCAGCTCCCCTCGGGGGAGCTCCTACGAGCAGTACTTC. Its translation is CASSSPRGSSYEQYF.

The chain carries TRBV9 and TRBJ1-2; 8 bases are a match to TRBD1. The germline gives CDR1 SGDLS, CDR2 YYNGEE. CDR3 size: 16 residues. V shed 0 bases and J 0 bases; nucleotides not matched to a gene: 4. As DNA, the CDR3 is TGTGCCAGCAGCGTAGCTGGACAGGGCCCTAACTATGGCTACACCTTC. This sequence encodes CASSVAGQGPNYGYTF.

On this clone: Other DNA sequences from this sample encode an identical CDR3 as well. This sequence joins TRBV28 and TRBJ2-7, with D tentatively TRBD2 (5 bases). The CDR3 length is 12 residues. Germline loops: CDR1 MDHEN, CDR2 SYDVKM. The V gene lost 9 bases and the J gene lost 2 bases, with 11 bases spanning the gap. The CDR3 region is CASRSGTYEQYF. CDR3 sequence (DNA): TGTGCCAGTAGGTCCGGGACCTACGAGCAGTACTTC.

The chain carries TRBV1 and TRBJ1-4. TRBV1 is deemed a pseudogene. This CDR3 has 13 amino acids. The chain's CDR3 is CTSGEEGNEKLFF. The CDR3 nucleotides read TGCACCAGCGGAGAGGAGGGGAATGAAAAACTGTTTTTT.

The J gene is TRBJ1-6, the V gene TRBV27; D perhaps matches TRBD1 (5 bases). The CDR3 has 16 residues. Deletions cut 3 bases from V and 9 bases from J, with 18 bases between. Germline V gene sequence: CDR1 MNHEY, CDR2 SMNVEV (reference sequence). Here the CDR3 DNA reads TGTGCCAGCAGTTTTAGGGCCGGTTCCGGGACTTCACCCCTCCACTTT. It specifies CASSFRAGSGTSPLHF.

CDR3 amino acids: CASNALDTEAFF. CDR3 DNA sequence: TGTGCCAGCAATGCCTTGGACACTGAAGCTTTCTTT. The genes are TRBV28 and TRBJ1-1; no clear D gene. Trimming removed 7 bases at V and 3 bases at J, with 9 bases between. This CDR3 spans 12 amino acids. The germline CDR1 and CDR2 sequences are MDHEN and SYDVKM.

This sequence joins TRBV6-5 and TRBJ1-3, with D unclear. The germline V and J ends were trimmed by 6 bases and 0 bases, with 12 bases remaining between them. This CDR3 spans 15 amino acids. Germline V lookup: CDR1 MNHEY, CDR2 SVGAGI. The CDR3 is CASRNIESSGNTIYF. Written as DNA, the CDR3 is TGTGCCAGCAGAAACATTGAGAGCTCTGGAAACACCATATATTTT.

This rearrangement joins TRBV7-2 to TRBJ2-1, with a possible D match to TRBD1 (6 bases). Between the trimmed V and J ends, which lost 5 bases and 4 bases, there was a span of 9 bases. This CDR3 contains 13 residues. Germline V gene lookup returns CDR1 SGHTA and CDR2 FQGNSA. DNA of the CDR3: TGTGCCAGCAGCCTTGGACAGTACAATGAGCAGTTCTTC. This translates into CASSLGQYNEQFF. Drawing the rest from reference TRBV7-2 and TRBJ2-1, the complete variable domain is GAGVSQSPSNKVTEKGKDVELRCDPISGHTALYWYRQSLGQGLEFLIYFQGNSAPDKSGLPSDRFSAERTGGSVSTLTIQRTQQEDSAVYLCASSLGQYNEQFFGPGTRLTVL.

The V gene is TRBV4-1, the J gene TRBJ2-3; D is possibly TRBD1 (5 bases). Trimming left V 0 bases short and J 3 bases short, with 7 bases between. This CDR3 region has 14 residues. Germline CDR1 and CDR2: MGHRA and YSYEKL. The chain's CDR3 is CASSQDPGTDTQYF. In nucleotides, the CDR3 is TGCGCCAGCAGCCAAGATCCAGGGACAGATACGCAGTATTTT.

The chain joins TRBV28 to TRBJ2-2, with TRBD2 as a possible D gene (5 bases). CDR3 length: 15 residues. The V end was cut by 2 bases, the J end by 8 bases, with 15 bases between. Germline V gene data show CDR1 as MDHEN and CDR2 as SYDVKM. CDR3 sequence: CASSLRQDSRGELFF. The CDR3 DNA is TGTGCCAGCAGTTTAAGGCAGGACTCTAGAGGGGAGCTGTTTTTT.

V usage is TRBV7-2 and J usage is TRBJ2-2; D may be TRBD2 (5 bases). The CDR3 runs to 16 residues. Per the germline V gene, CDR1 is SGHTA and CDR2 is FQGNSA. Deletions cut 4 bases from V and 4 bases from J, with 16 bases between. CDR3 sequence (DNA): TGTGCCAGCAGCTCTTTCTCGCGGGCGCCCACCGGGGAGCTGTTTTTT. It yields the protein CASSSFSRAPTGELFF.

The rearrangement uses TRBV7-2 and TRBJ1-5; D remains ambiguous. With 4 bases removed from V and 4 bases from J, the gap between germline ends came to 8 bases. Germline lookup yields CDR1 SGHTA and CDR2 FQGNSA. The CDR3 length is 13 residues. The CDR3 is CASSSTRNQPQHF. As DNA, the CDR3 is TGTGCCAGCAGCTCGACAAGAAATCAGCCCCAGCATTTT.

This chain uses TRBV6-6 with TRBJ2-7; D may be TRBD1 or TRBD2 (5 bases each). Trimming took 5 bases from V and 3 from J, leaving 5 bases between them. The CDR3 spans 11 residues. Per the germline V gene, CDR1 is MNHNY and CDR2 is SVGAGI (reference sequence). The CDR3 region is CASSGGYEQYF. The CDR3 bases are TGTGCCAGCAGTGGGGGCTACGAGCAGTACTTC.

The chain combines TRBV4-1 with TRBJ1-1; no firm D call. CDR3 length: 14 residues. Trimming took 2 bases from V and 4 from J, leaving 11 bases between them. CDR1 MGHRA and CDR2 YSYEKL come from the germline V gene. The chain's CDR3 is CASSQRPERTEAFF. In DNA form, the CDR3 reads TGCGCCAGCAGCCAACGACCTGAACGCACTGAAGCTTTCTTT.

The genes are TRBV19 and TRBJ2-1, with 12 bases identical to TRBD2. From germline, CDR1 is LNHDA and CDR2 SQIVND (reference sequence). The V segment lost 3 bases and the J segment 9 bases; nucleotides outside the gene matches: 3. This CDR3 is 14 amino acids long. The CDR3 sequence is CASSIASGGGEQFF. DNA for the CDR3: TGTGCCAGTAGTATCGCTAGCGGGGGGGGTGAGCAGTTCTTC.

The chain combines TRBV10-3 with TRBJ1-1, with a tentative D call TRBD1 (5 bases). Per the germline V gene, CDR1 is ENHRY and CDR2 is SYGVKD. CDR3 length: 14 amino acids. V was trimmed by 11 bases and J by 3 bases, leaving 19 bases between them. The CDR3 coding sequence is TGTGCCGCCCACTCCGGGGGTCAGTACACTGAAGCTTTCTTT. As protein: CAAHSGGQYTEAFF.

This chain joins TRBV6-5 and TRBJ2-1; 7 nucleotides align to TRBD1. Germline V gene lookup returns CDR1 MNHEY and CDR2 SVGAGI. There are 14 residues in the CDR3. Unmatched junction bases numbered 2, after V lost 2 bases and J lost 4 bases. CDR3 nucleotides: TGTGCCAGCAGTTACGGACAGGCATACAATGAGCAGTTCTTC. Protein sequence: CASSYGQAYNEQFF.

This rearrangement joins TRBV4-3 to TRBJ1-1; D not certain. From germline, CDR1 is LGHNA and CDR2 YSLEER. This CDR3 has 15 residues. V lost 3 bases and J 1 base, leaving 12 bases between the germline ends. The CDR3: CASSQVARTNTEAFF. The CDR3 DNA sequence: TGCGCCAGCAGCCAGGTAGCCAGGACGAACACTGAAGCTTTCTTT.

The gene calls are TRBV7-6 and TRBJ1-1; the D gene is possibly TRBD1 (6 bases). With 5 bases removed from V and 1 base from J, the gap between germline ends came to 17 bases. Per germline, CDR1 SGHVS and CDR2 FNYEAQ. The CDR3 totals 16 residues. The CDR3: CASSHQRGQRNTEAFF. In DNA, the CDR3 is TGTGCCAGCAGCCACCAGAGAGGACAGAGGAACACTGAAGCTTTCTTT.

The genes are TRBV5-1 and TRBJ1-4; D not certain. Per germline, CDR1 SGHRS and CDR2 YFSETQ. V lost 4 bases and J lost 2, with 12 bases in between. CDR3 length equals 15 residues. CDR3: CASSPGSATNEKLFF. Here the CDR3 DNA reads TGCGCCAGCAGCCCGGGGTCGGCGACTAATGAAAAACTGTTTTTT. Combining the CDR3 with reference TRBV5-1 and TRBJ1-4 gives the whole variable domain KAGVTQTPRYLIKTRGQQVTLSCSPISGHRSVSWYQQTPGQGLQFLFEYFSETQRNKGNFPGRFSGRQFSNSRSEMNVSTLELGDSALYLCASSPGSATNEKLFFGSGTQLSVL.

V and J are TRBV10-2 and TRBJ2-7; 7 bases fit TRBD2. Losses at the gene ends were 0 bases for V and 7 bases for J; bases not matched to a gene: 9. CDR3 length equals 15 residues. From germline, CDR1 is WSHSY and CDR2 SAAADI. The CDR3 bases are TGCGCCAGCAGTGAGTCGTGGGGGGGGGTAGGAGAGCAGTACTTC. Amino acids: CASSESWGGVGEQYF.